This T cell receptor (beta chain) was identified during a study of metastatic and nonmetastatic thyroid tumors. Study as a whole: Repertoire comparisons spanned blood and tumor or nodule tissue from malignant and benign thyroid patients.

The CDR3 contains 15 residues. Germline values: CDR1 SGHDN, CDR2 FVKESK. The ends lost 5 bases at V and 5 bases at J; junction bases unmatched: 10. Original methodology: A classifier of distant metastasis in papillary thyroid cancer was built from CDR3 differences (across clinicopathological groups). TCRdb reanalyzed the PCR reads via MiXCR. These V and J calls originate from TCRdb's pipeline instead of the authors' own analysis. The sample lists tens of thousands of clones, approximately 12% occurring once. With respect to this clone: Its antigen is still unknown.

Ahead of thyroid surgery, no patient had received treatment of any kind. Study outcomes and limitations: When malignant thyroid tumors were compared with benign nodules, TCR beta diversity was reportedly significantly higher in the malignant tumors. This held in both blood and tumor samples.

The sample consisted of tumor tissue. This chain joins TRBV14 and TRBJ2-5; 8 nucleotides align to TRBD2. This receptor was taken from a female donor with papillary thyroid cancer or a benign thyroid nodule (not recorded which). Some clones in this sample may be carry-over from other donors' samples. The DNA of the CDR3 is TGTGCCAGCAGCGCGAGCGGGAGAGGGTTGGAGACCCAGTACTTC. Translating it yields CASSASGRGLETQYF.